This T cell receptor beta chain was captured in a study of OX40 agonist ivuxolimab in advanced cancers. Study overall: Patients were treated with intravenous ivuxolimab, dosed at 0.01 to 10 mg/kg and infused every 2 weeks.

The table came from immunoSEQ multiplex PCR; TCRdb's copy has only in-frame clones and leaves some out. Among approximately 73,000 clones, 70% to 90% were seen once, and the ten largest hold more than 2.5%. Looked up from germline, CDR1 is SGDLS and CDR2 is YYNGEE. The CDR3 sequence is 13 residues long. Trimming took off 0 bases at V and 14 bases at J, with 16 bases between the two ends. This receptor was taken from an adult with an advanced solid tumor such as melanoma, head and neck, liver or kidney cancer. The sample was CD4+ or CD8+ T cells sorted from blood, taken in a trial of the OX40 agonist ivuxolimab. V is TRBV9 and J is TRBJ2-3, with D possibly TRBD1 on 7 matching bases. CDR3 loop: CASSVGRDSPPYF. The DNA of the CDR3 is TGTGCCAGCAGCGTAGGGCGGGACAGCCCTCCGTATTTT.